The next 26 T cell receptor beta chains were all read from a single sample in a study of blood T cells in healthy people across ages. PCR was performed a second time for roughly 7 to 11 cycles using a sample-barcoded 5' primer and a J-beta primer mix. One entry per CDR3 protein, called by TCRdb with MiXCR from the 5' RACE reads. The data contain about 1.5 million distinct CDR3 sequences, 42% of them singletons. Sequenced: blood. These receptors were collected from a woman under 30 in good health.

The chain employs TRBV11-2 and TRBJ2-2; the D gene is possibly TRBD1 (5 bases). V gave up 2 bases and J gave up 3 bases, with 13 bases separating them. The CDR3 runs to 16 residues. Looked up from germline, CDR1 is SGHAT and CDR2 is FQNNGV. The CDR3 is CASSLTRQRHTGELFF. DNA of the CDR3: TGTGCCAGCAGCTTAACCAGACAGAGACACACCGGGGAGCTGTTTTTT.

The J gene is TRBJ1-5, the V gene TRBV12-3 or TRBV12-4, with TRBD1 matching 7 bases. J lost 0 bases, V lost 5 bases, and 7 bases had no gene match. CDR3 size: 16 residues. The CDR3 DNA sequence: TGTGCCAGCAGTAATACAGGGGCGCTTAGCAATCAGCCCCAGCATTTT. It is translated as CASSNTGALSNQPQHF.

This clonotype was detected only a few times. V gene TRBV12-3 or TRBV12-4 combines with J gene TRBJ2-3; 10 positions match TRBD1. The CDR3 runs to 16 residues. V trimming: 4 bases; J trimming: 3 bases; junction bases outside the gene matches: 7. CDR3 sequence reads: CASSSSGQGRTDTQYF. CDR3 nucleotides: TGTGCCAGCAGTTCGTCGGGACAGGGGCGGACAGATACGCAGTATTTT.

The chain is built from TRBV2 and TRBJ2-7; D gene uncertain. Germline lookup yields CDR1 SNHLY and CDR2 FYNNEI. V was pared by 8 bases and J by 5 bases, with 7 bases between. The CDR3 has 10 amino acids. CDR3 nucleotides: TGTGCCAGCCTTGCCCACGAGCAGTACTTC. Residues: CASLAHEQYF.

This clonotype was seen a few times. V gene TRBV5-1 combines with J gene TRBJ2-1; 8 positions agree with TRBD2. The ends lost 7 bases at V and 2 bases at J; junction bases unmatched: 5. CDR1 and CDR2 from the germline V gene are SGHRS and YFSETQ. There are 14 residues in the CDR3. The CDR3 loop reads CASASGGAYNEQFF. The CDR3 region has the DNA TGCGCCAGCGCCTCGGGAGGGGCCTACAATGAGCAGTTCTTC.

This clonotype has a handful of counts. The chain links TRBV13 to TRBJ1-1; weak D call: TRBD1 (5 bases). There are 15 residues in the CDR3. Germline values: CDR1 PRHDT, CDR2 FYEKMQ (reference sequence). Trimming removed 5 bases from V and 1 base from J, with 14 bases in between. CDR3 coding DNA: TGTGCCAGCAGCGAAAGACAGTGGGCGAACACTGAAGCTTTCTTT. Residues: CASSERQWANTEAFF.

A word on this clonotype: One end of the junction does not line up with germline, which may come from a read error. The chain links TRBV6-2 or TRBV6-3 to TRBJ2-1; D is perhaps TRBD1 (6 bases). Per the germline V gene, CDR1 is MNHEY and CDR2 is SVGEGT. There are 17 residues in the CDR3. CDR3 DNA sequence: TGTGCCGGCAGCCACGGGGCAGGGGCACGCTCCTACAATGAGCAGTTCTTC. Amino acid sequence: CAGSHGAGARSYNEQFF.

The genes are TRBV2 and TRBJ2-3, with D perhaps matching TRBD2 (6 bases). CDR3 length equals 17 residues. Per germline, CDR1 SNHLY and CDR2 FYNNEI. Trimming pared 6 bases from V and 3 bases from J, leaving 22 bases between. CDR3 in amino acids: CASSGPAGRGITDTQYF. CDR3 in DNA: TGTGCCAGCAGCGGGCCCGCGGGGCGGGGAATTACAGATACGCAGTATTTT.

The V call is TRBV24-1, the J call TRBJ2-2, with a tentative D call TRBD1 (5 bases). Deletions cut 7 bases from V and 1 base from J, with 6 bases between. This CDR3 comprises 13 residues. Per germline, CDR1 KGHDR and CDR2 SFDVKD. As DNA, the CDR3 is TGTGCCACCAGGGACAAGAACACCGGGGAGCTGTTTTTT. This codes for CATRDKNTGELFF.

The rearrangement uses TRBV14 and TRBJ1-5; D unresolved. V dropped 3 bases and J dropped 9 bases, with 12 bases sitting between them. The germline gives CDR1 SGHDN, CDR2 FVKESK. The CDR3 has 13 amino acids. The DNA for the CDR3 is TGTGCCAGCAGCCAGGGAAGGTCGGGGCCCCAGCATTTT. Encoded protein: CASSQGRSGPQHF. Combining the CDR3 with reference TRBV14 and TRBJ1-5 gives the whole variable domain EAGVTQFPSHSVIEKGQTVTLRCDPISGHDNLYWYRRVMGKEIKFLLHFVKESKQDESGMPNNRFLAERTGGTYSTLKVQPAELEDSGVYFCASSQGRSGPQHFGDGTRLSIL.

The chain combines TRBV7-2 with TRBJ2-1, with TRBD2 matching 11 bases. The ends lost 0 bases at V and 9 bases at J; junction bases unmatched: 10. Germline CDR1 reads SGHTA; CDR2 reads FQGNSA. This CDR3 spans 17 amino acids. This CDR3 is CASSLALLAGGPREQFF. In DNA form, the CDR3 reads TGTGCCAGCAGCTTAGCGCTGTTAGCGGGGGGGCCCCGTGAGCAGTTCTTC.

V and J are TRBV6-1 and TRBJ1-2; D not resolved. Germline assignment: CDR1 MNHNS and CDR2 SASEGT. CDR3 length equals 15 residues. V was cut by 2 bases and J by 2 bases, with 12 bases left in between. The CDR3 DNA reads as TGTGCCAGCAGTGAAAGAGGGATCAAGAACTATGGCTACACCTTC. It encodes CASSERGIKNYGYTF.

As to this clonotype: It may be a read error: a sequence one base away is much more abundant. The genes are TRBV7-2 and TRBJ2-5; D may be TRBD1 (6 bases). Germline CDR1 reads SGHTA; CDR2 reads FQGNSA. CDR3 length: 15 residues. In DNA, the CDR3 is TGTGCCAGCAGCACTCGGACAGTTCGGGCAGAGACCCTGTACTTC. Translation gives CASSTRTVRAETLYF.

This clonotype was seen only a few times. The J gene is TRBJ2-2, the V gene TRBV25-1; 7 bases fit TRBD2. V trimming: 4 bases; J trimming: 1 base; junction bases outside the gene matches: 6. The CDR3 extends over 16 amino acids. The germline V gene encodes CDR1 MGHDK and CDR2 SYGVNS. DNA for the CDR3: TGTGCCAGCAGTGCCTGGGCTAGCGGGAACACCGGGGAGCTGTTTTTT. Protein product: CASSAWASGNTGELFF.

In DNA form, the CDR3 reads TGTGCCAGCTCCAACGGCGGAACGGCAGATACGCAGTATTTT. It is translated as CASSNGGTADTQYF. The rearrangement uses TRBV18 and TRBJ2-3; D not certain. CDR3 length equals 14 residues. Germline values: CDR1 KGHSH, CDR2 LQKENI. Trimming pared 6 bases from V and 4 bases from J, leaving 14 bases between. Full variable domain (rest looked up from reference TRBV18 and TRBJ2-3): NAGVMQNPRHLVRRRGQEARLRCSPMKGHSHVYWYRQLPEEGLKFMVYLQKENIIDESGMPKERFSAEFPKEGPSILRIQQVVRGDSAAYFCASSNGGTADTQYFGPGTRLTVL.

The chain joins TRBV27 to TRBJ1-2; maybe TRBD1 (5 bases). The CDR3 is 14 amino acids. Trimming shortened V by 5 bases and J by 4 bases, and 14 bases separated the two germline ends. Germline values: CDR1 MNHEY, CDR2 SMNVEV (reference sequence). The CDR3 loop is CASSPREGLYGYTF. DNA for the CDR3: TGTGCCAGCAGTCCCCGGGAGGGGCTCTATGGCTACACCTTC.

This clonotype was counted between two and nine times. The chain links TRBV4-1 to TRBJ1-1, with TRBD1 matching 7 bases. Germline V gives CDR1 MGHRA, CDR2 YSYEKL. CDR3 length: 15 residues. Germline trimming cut 3 bases from V and 5 bases from J; bases unmatched to any gene: 9. CDR3 nucleotide sequence: TGCGCCAGCAGCCAGCTCAGGGGGGTATGGACTGAAGCTTTCTTT. It is translated as CASSQLRGVWTEAFF.

This clonotype is a singleton in its sample. The chain employs TRBV7-2 and TRBJ2-7, with 9 bases matching TRBD2. The junction had 5 bases not matched to a gene; V was cut back by 5 bases and J by 12 bases. This CDR3 has 11 amino acids. The V gene's germline CDR1 is SGHTA and CDR2 FQGNSA. The CDR3 DNA reads as TGTGCCAGCAGCCAGCCGGGACTAGCGTACTTC. It yields the protein CASSQPGLAYF.

CDR3 nucleotide sequence: TGTGCCAGCAGTTACTCGGATCCAGGGGTAGTACCCACTGAAGCTTTCTTT. It translates to CASSYSDPGVVPTEAFF. The genes are TRBV6-5 and TRBJ1-1, with D possibly matching TRBD1 (6 bases). The CDR3 is 17 amino acids. Germline values: CDR1 MNHEY, CDR2 SVGAGI. V lost 0 bases, J lost 4 bases, and 18 bases lay in between.

This sequence joins TRBV20-1 and TRBJ2-1; no definite D call. This CDR3 contains 11 residues. Deletions cut 5 bases from V and 9 bases from J, with 11 bases between. In germline, CDR1 is DFQATT, CDR2 SNEGSKA (reference sequence). This chain's CDR3 is CSAYVVAEQFF. DNA of the CDR3: TGCAGTGCTTACGTTGTGGCTGAGCAGTTCTTC.

This clonotype was observed at least ten times. At one of its ends the junction is not consistent with the germline gene, which may arise from a read error. The rearrangement links TRBV7-7 to TRBJ2-2; D perhaps matches TRBD1 (6 bases). The CDR3 covers 15 residues. Germline lookup yields CDR1 SSHAT and CDR2 FNYEAQ (reference sequence). The CDR3 loop reads CASSFAGEGTGELFF. The CDR3 region has the DNA TGTGCTAGCAGCTTTGCAGGGGAAGGGACCGGGGAGCTGTTTTTT.

The rearrangement joins TRBV9 to TRBJ2-5, with a possible D match to TRBD2 (6 bases). The germline gives CDR1 SGDLS, CDR2 YYNGEE. V dropped 3 bases and J dropped 11 bases, with 17 bases sitting between them. CDR3 length equals 13 residues. The CDR3 loop is CASSALTSTEQYF. In nucleotides, the CDR3 is TGTGCCAGCAGCGCCTTGACTAGTACTGAGCAGTACTTC.

This clonotype is a singleton in its sample. The conserved final phenylalanine or tryptophan is absent from the CDR3, which likely points to a read error. The rearrangement uses TRBV20-1 and TRBJ2-1, with 9 bases aligning to TRBD2. The germline V gene encodes CDR1 DFQATT and CDR2 SNEGSKA (reference sequence). The CDR3 length is 13 residues. The ends lost 5 bases at V and 4 bases at J; junction bases unmatched: 3. CDR3 in DNA: TGCAGTGCTGCTAGCGGGATGTACAATGAGCAGTTCTCC. This gives the protein CSAASGMYNEQFS.

This clonotype was seen a handful of times. V gene TRBV29-1 combines with J gene TRBJ2-4; 7 bases line up with TRBD1. The CDR3 totals 14 residues. Germline-derived CDR1 and CDR2 are SQVTM and ANQGSEA. V lost 5 bases and J lost 3; bases outside the gene matches: 7. In DNA, the CDR3 is TGCAGCGTTCGAGGGACAGTCAACAAAAACATTCAGTACTTC. It codes for CSVRGTVNKNIQYF.

In this sample, this clonotype turned up a few times. The CDR3 DNA follows: TGTGCCTGGAGCCTAGGGGAGATTGGAGGTATTCAGTACTTC. The encoded protein is CAWSLGEIGGIQYF. The chain joins TRBV30 to TRBJ2-4; D possibly matches TRBD1 or TRBD2 (5 bases each). V was pared by 3 bases and J by 10 bases, with 19 bases between. The CDR3 is made up of 14 amino acids. Germline CDR1 and CDR2: GTSNPN and SVGIG (reference sequence).

This chain uses TRBV7-9 with TRBJ1-5; D call uncertain. The ends were cut back, 1 base at V and 6 bases at J, with 10 bases in the middle. The CDR3 is made up of 14 amino acids. CDR1 SEHNR and CDR2 FQNEAQ come from the germline V gene (reference sequence). This CDR3 is CASSLGGEAQPQHF. Here the CDR3 DNA reads TGTGCCAGCAGCTTAGGCGGGGAGGCTCAGCCCCAGCATTTT. The full variable domain, in which reference TRBV7-9 and TRBJ1-5 provide the parts outside the CDR3, is DTGVSQNPRHKITKRGQNVTFRCDPISEHNRLYWYRQTLGQGPEFLTYFQNEAQLEKSRLLSDRFSAERPKGSFSTLEIQRTEQGDSAMYLCASSLGGEAQPQHFGDGTRLSIL.